The clone carrying this TCR beta chain is a singleton in its sample. Its antigen is as yet unknown. The CDR3 covers 15 residues. Germline V gene data show CDR1 as MNHNY and CDR2 as SVGAGI (reference sequence). V was shortened by 2 bases and J by 3 bases, with 13 bases between the two germline ends. This was a deep-level run. Clones were read by immunoSEQ multiplex PCR, and TCRdb kept only the in-frame ones, dropping some. The sample includes about 1,800,000 clones, about 95% of them seen just once. The data originate from a study of shared clonotypes between healthy human individuals. Naive-designated CD8 cells lacked CD45RO, were positively enriched for CCR7, and omitted terminally differentiated effector memory CD45RA+ cells. Donors, healthy HIV-negative adults, lacked recent acute infections or vaccinations. Findings and caveats of the study: Having only a few donors restricted how much genetic and exposure-history diversity was captured.

The receptor was isolated from a man between 18 and 35 years old in good health. This sequence joins TRBV6-6 and TRBJ1-1; no definite D call. Material for sequencing was naive CD8+ T cells sorted from blood. The CDR3 DNA follows: TGTGCCAGCAGTTACGGGCCAAGGAGCGACACTGAAGCTTTCTTT. Its protein is CASSYGPRSDTEAFF.